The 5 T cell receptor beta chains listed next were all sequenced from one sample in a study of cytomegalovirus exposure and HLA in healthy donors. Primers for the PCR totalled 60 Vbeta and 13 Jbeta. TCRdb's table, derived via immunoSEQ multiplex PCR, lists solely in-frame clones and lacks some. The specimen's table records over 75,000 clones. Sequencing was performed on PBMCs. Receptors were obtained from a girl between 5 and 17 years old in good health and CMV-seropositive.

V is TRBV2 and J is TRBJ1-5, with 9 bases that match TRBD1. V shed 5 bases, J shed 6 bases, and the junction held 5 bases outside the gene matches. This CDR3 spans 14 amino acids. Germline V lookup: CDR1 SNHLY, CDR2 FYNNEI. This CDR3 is CASSPGTGTQPQHF. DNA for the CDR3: TGTGCCAGCAGTCCCGGGACAGGGACTCAGCCCCAGCATTTT.

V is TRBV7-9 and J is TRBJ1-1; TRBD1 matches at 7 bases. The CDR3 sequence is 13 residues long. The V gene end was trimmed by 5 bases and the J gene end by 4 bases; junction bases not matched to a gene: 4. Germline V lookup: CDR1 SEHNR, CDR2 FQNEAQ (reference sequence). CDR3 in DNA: TGTGCCAGCAGCCCAGCAGGGGGCACTGAAGCTTTCTTT. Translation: CASSPAGGTEAFF.

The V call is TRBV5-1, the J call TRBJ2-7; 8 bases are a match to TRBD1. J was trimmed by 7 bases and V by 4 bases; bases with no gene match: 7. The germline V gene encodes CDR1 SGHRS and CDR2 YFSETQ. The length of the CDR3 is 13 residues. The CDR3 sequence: CASSPTGGIEQYF. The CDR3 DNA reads TGCGCCAGCAGCCCTACAGGGGGGATAGAGCAGTACTTC.

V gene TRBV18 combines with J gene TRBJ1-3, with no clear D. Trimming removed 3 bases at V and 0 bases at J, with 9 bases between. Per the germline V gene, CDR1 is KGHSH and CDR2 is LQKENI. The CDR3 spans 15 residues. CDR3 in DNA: TGTGCCAGCTCACCCGGGTCGAGCTCTGGAAACACCATATATTTT. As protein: CASSPGSSSGNTIYF.

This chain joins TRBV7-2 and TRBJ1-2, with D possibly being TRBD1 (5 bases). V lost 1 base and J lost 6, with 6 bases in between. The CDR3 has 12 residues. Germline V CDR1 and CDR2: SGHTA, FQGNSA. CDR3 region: CASSLGGHGYTF. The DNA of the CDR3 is TGTGCCAGCAGCTTAGGGGGCCATGGCTACACCTTC.